This T cell receptor (beta chain) emerged from a study of T-cell memory formation after mild COVID-19. Trimming removed 5 bases from V and 5 bases from J, with 9 bases in between. The CDR3 is made up of 13 amino acids. Germline V CDR1 and CDR2: MNHEY, SMNVEV (reference sequence). Notes on the study in general: Later expanders leaned toward CD4+, whereas clones contracting from day 15 to 85 were balanced CD4/CD8. Pre-infection memory already had some responding clones, implying cross-reactive memory joined.

This clonotype came up a few times. Its specificity is not known. One entry per CDR3 protein results from TCRdb running MiXCR on the 5' RACE reads. The sample yields fewer than 450,000 distinct CDR3 sequences, 24% seen once. The sample comprised PBMCs or a T cell subset sorted from them (not recorded which). The V gene is TRBV27, the J gene TRBJ2-2; D is unresolved. This TCR was sampled from an adult woman who had mild COVID-19 (a few samples of this study predate the infection). Cell type and time point are not known. Here the CDR3 reads CASSIHLTGELFF. The CDR3, as DNA: TGTGCCAGCAGTATTCATCTAACCGGGGAGCTGTTTTTT.